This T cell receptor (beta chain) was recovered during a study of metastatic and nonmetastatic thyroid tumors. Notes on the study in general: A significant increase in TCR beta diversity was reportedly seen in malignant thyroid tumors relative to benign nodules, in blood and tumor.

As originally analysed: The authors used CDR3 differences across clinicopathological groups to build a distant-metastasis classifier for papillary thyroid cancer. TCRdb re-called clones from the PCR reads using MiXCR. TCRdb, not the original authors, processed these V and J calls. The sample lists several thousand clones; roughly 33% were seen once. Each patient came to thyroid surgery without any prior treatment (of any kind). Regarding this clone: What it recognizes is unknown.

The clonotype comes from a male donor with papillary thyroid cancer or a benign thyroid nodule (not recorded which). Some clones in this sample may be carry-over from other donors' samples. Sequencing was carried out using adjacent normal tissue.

The CDR3 here is CSARDRGNTEAFF. CDR3 coding DNA: TGCAGTGCTAGGGACAGGGGGAACACTGAAGCTTTCTTT. The chain uses TRBV20-1 and TRBJ1-1; 9 nucleotides line up with TRBD1. Unmatched junction bases numbered 0, after V lost 3 bases and J lost 1 base. The CDR3 consists of 13 residues. Germline loops: CDR1 DFQATT, CDR2 SNEGSKA (reference sequence).